The next 8 T cell receptor beta chains were all read from a single sample in a study of CD8 T cells in Susac syndrome. The authors reverse transcribed roughly 0.5 to 1 ug RNA with random hexamers. MiXCR, run by TCRdb on the immunoSEQ multiplex PCR reads, gives a single entry per CDR3 protein. The table has 100,000 to 150,000 distinct CDR3 sequences, around 96% seen once. Sequencing was performed on CD4+ T cells from PBMCs. Source of these receptors: a human donor in good health.

V gene TRBV7-2 combines with J gene TRBJ2-1, with 11 nucleotides matching TRBD2. The CDR3 has 15 amino acids. J lost 2 bases, V lost 5 bases, and 2 bases had no gene match. CDR1 and CDR2 from the germline V gene are SGHTA and FQGNSA. CDR3 sequence (DNA): TGTGCCAGCAGCCCGACTAGCGGGGCCTACAATGAGCAGTTCTTC. Its protein product is CASSPTSGAYNEQFF. Full variable domain (rest looked up from reference TRBV7-2 and TRBJ2-1): GAGVSQSPSNKVTEKGKDVELRCDPISGHTALYWYRQSLGQGLEFLIYFQGNSAPDKSGLPSDRFSAERTGGSVSTLTIQRTQQEDSAVYLCASSPTSGAYNEQFFGPGTRLTVL.

The V gene is TRBV30, the J gene TRBJ1-1; 8 bases agree with TRBD1. Germline CDR1 and CDR2: GTSNPN and SVGIG (reference sequence). V lost 2 bases, J lost 5 bases, and 7 bases stayed unmatched. There are 14 residues in the CDR3. Here the CDR3 DNA reads TGTGCCTGGAGTTCTCAGGGGGCAGAAACTGAAGCTTTCTTT. Protein sequence: CAWSSQGAETEAFF.

The chain joins TRBV6-2 or TRBV6-3 to TRBJ2-5; 14 bases agree with TRBD2. The junction had 10 bases not matched to a gene; V was cut back by 4 bases and J by 6 bases. The germline V gene encodes CDR1 MNHEY and CDR2 SVGEGT. The CDR3 has 17 residues. CDR3 in DNA: TGTGCCAGCAGTTCCGCCCCGGGACTAGCGGGAGCGAAGACCCAGTACTTC. It yields the protein CASSSAPGLAGAKTQYF.

This clonotype was observed once. This chain uses TRBV11-3 with TRBJ2-2; tentatively, D is TRBD1 or TRBD2 (5 bases each). Germline-derived CDR1 and CDR2 are SGHNT and YENEEA. This CDR3 region has 14 residues. V was cut by 5 bases and J by 6 bases, with 13 bases left in between. This CDR3 is CASSEPGPAGELFF. CDR3 coding DNA: TGTGCCAGCAGCGAACCGGGGCCCGCCGGGGAGCTGTTTTTT.

V gene TRBV9 combines with J gene TRBJ1-2; 10 nucleotides align to TRBD1. The CDR3 is 15 amino acids. Trimming took 0 bases from V and 6 from J; bases not matched to a gene: 5. Germline CDR1 and CDR2: SGDLS and YYNGEE. CDR3 amino acids: CASSVEGQGYDGYTF. DNA of the CDR3: TGTGCCAGCAGCGTAGAGGGACAGGGGTATGATGGCTACACCTTC. Supplemented by reference TRBV9 and TRBJ1-2, the full variable domain reads DSGVTQTPKHLITATGQRVTLRCSPRSGDLSVYWYQQSLDQGLQFLIQYYNGEERAKGNILERFSAQQFPDLHSELNLSSLELGDSALYFCASSVEGQGYDGYTFGSGTRLTVV.

This rearrangement joins TRBV19 to TRBJ2-2; D ambiguous. In germline, CDR1 is LNHDA, CDR2 SQIVND (reference sequence). The length of the CDR3 is 11 residues. Trimming took 10 bases from V and 1 from J, leaving 4 bases between them. The CDR3 reads CATRNTGELFF. The CDR3 region has the DNA TGTGCCACCAGGAACACCGGGGAGCTGTTTTTT. Full variable domain (remainder filled in from reference TRBV19 and TRBJ2-2): DGGITQSPKYLFRKEGQNVTLSCEQNLNHDAMYWYRQDPGQGLRLIYYSQIVNDFQKGDIAEGYSVSREKKESFPLTVTSAQKNPTAFYLCATRNTGELFFGEGSRLTVL.

The chain couples TRBV20-1 to TRBJ2-1, with 10 bases identical to TRBD2. CDR1 DFQATT and CDR2 SNEGSKA come from the germline V gene (reference sequence). The ends lost 2 bases at V and 8 bases at J; junction bases unmatched: 9. The CDR3 runs to 15 residues. CDR3 sequence reads: CSARSLAGAYDEQFF. In DNA, the CDR3 is TGCAGTGCTAGAAGTCTAGCGGGAGCATACGATGAGCAGTTCTTC.

This chain connects TRBV5-1 to TRBJ2-7; 10 positions match TRBD2. CDR3 length: 15 residues. V gave up 4 bases and J gave up 4 bases; unmatched junction bases: 8. Looked up from germline, CDR1 is SGHRS and CDR2 is YFSETQ. As DNA, the CDR3 is TGCGCCAGCAGCCAAACTAGCGGGGAGCTGTACGAGCAGTACTTC. As protein: CASSQTSGELYEQYF.